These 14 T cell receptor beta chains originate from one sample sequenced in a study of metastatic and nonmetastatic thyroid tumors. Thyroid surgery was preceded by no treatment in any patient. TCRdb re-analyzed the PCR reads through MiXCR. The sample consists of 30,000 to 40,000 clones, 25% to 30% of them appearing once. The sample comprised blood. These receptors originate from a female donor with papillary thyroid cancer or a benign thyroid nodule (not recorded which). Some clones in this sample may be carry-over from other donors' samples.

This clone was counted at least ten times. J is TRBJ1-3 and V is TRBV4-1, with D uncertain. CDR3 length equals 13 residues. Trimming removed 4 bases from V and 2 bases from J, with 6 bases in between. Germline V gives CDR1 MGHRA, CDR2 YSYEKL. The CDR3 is CASSPLPGNTIYF. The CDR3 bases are TGCGCCAGCAGCCCCTTACCTGGAAACACCATATATTTT.

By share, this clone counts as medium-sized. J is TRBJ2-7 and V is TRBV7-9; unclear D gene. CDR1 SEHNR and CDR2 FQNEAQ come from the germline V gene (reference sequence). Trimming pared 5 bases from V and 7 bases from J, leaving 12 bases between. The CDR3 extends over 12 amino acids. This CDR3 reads CASSPQVGEQYF. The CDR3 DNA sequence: TGTGCCAGCAGCCCCCAGGTCGGGGAGCAGTACTTC.

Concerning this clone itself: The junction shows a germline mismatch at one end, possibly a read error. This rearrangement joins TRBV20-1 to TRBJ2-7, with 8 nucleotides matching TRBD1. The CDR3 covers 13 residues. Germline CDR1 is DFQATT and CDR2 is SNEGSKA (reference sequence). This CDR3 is CSADTPGQGSLDF. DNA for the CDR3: TGCAGTGCTGATACACCAGGACAGGGAAGTTTGGACTTC.

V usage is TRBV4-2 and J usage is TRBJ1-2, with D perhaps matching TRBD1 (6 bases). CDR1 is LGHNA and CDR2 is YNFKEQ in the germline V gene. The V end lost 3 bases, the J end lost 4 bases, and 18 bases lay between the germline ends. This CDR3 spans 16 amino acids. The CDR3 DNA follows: TGTGCCAGCAGCCACCCCCCCGGACAGATAATCTATGGCTACACCTTC. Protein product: CASSHPPGQIIYGYTF.

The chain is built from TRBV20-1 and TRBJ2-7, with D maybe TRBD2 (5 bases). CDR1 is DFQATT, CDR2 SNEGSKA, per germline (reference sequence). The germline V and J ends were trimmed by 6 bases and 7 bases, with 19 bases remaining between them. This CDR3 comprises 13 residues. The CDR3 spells CSAEGSGTGEQYF. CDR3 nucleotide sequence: TGCAGTGCGGAAGGTTCGGGAACTGGAGAGCAGTACTTC.

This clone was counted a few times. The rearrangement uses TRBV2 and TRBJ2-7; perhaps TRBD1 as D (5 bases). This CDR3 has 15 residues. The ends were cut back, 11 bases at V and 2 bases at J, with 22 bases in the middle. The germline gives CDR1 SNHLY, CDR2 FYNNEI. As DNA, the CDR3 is TGTGCCGGCAATTCGGTCTCAGGGTCCCCCTACGAGCAGTACTTC. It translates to CAGNSVSGSPYEQYF.

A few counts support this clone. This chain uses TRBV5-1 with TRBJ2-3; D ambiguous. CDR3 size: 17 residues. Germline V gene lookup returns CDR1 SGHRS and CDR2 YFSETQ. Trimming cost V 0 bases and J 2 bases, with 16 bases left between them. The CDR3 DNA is TGCGCCAGCAGCTTGGGACGCGGTGGATGGAACACAGATACGCAGTATTTT. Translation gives CASSLGRGGWNTDTQYF. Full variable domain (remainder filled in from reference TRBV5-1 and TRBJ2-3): KAGVTQTPRYLIKTRGQQVTLSCSPISGHRSVSWYQQTPGQGLQFLFEYFSETQRNKGNFPGRFSGRQFSNSRSEMNVSTLELGDSALYLCASSLGRGGWNTDTQYFGPGTRLTVL.

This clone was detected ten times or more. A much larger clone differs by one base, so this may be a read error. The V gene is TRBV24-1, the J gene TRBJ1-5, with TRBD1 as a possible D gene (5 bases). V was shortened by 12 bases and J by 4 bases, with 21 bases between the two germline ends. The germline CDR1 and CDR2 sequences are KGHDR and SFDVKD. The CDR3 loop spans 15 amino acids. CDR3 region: CAPAGRDLRNQPQHF. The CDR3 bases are TGTGCCCCCGCGGGCAGGGACCTAAGGAATCAGCCCCAGCATTTT.

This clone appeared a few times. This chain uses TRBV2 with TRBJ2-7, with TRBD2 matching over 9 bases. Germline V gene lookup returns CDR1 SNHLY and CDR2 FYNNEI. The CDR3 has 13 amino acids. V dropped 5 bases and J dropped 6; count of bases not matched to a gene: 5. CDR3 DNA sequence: TGTGCCAGCAGTACTGGACTAGCGTGCGAGCAGTACTTC. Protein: CASSTGLACEQYF.

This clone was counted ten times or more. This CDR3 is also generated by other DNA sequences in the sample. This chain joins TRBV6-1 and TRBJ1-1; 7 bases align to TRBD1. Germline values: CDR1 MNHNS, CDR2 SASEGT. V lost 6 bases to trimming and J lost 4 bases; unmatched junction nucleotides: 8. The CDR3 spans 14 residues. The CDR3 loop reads CASRDRARGTEAFF. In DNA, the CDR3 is TGTGCCAGCAGAGACAGGGCGCGGGGCACTGAAGCTTTCTTT.

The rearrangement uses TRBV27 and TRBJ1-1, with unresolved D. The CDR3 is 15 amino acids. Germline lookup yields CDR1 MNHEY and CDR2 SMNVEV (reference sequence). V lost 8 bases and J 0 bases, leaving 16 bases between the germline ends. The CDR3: CASAPEFFMNTEAFF. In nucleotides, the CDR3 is TGTGCCAGCGCCCCAGAGTTTTTTATGAACACTGAAGCTTTCTTT.

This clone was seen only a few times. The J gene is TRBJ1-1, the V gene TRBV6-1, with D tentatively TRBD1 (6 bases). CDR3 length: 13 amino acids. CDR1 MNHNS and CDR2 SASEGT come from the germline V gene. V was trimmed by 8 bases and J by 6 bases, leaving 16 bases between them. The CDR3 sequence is CASRTWGGPEAFF. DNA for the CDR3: TGTGCCAGCCGTACGTGGGGGGGCCCTGAAGCTTTCTTT.

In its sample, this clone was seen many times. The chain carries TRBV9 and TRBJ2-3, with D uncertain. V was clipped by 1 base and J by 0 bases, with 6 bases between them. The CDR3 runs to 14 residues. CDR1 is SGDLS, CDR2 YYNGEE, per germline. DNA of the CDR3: TGTGCCAGCAGCGTATTGGCTAGCACAGATACGCAGTATTTT. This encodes CASSVLASTDTQYF.

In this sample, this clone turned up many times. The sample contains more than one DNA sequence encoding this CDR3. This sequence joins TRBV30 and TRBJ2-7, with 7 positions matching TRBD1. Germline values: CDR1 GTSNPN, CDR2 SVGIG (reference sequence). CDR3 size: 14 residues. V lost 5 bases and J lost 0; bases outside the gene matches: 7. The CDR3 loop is CAWREQGISYEQYF. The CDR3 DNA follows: TGTGCCTGGCGGGAACAGGGGATCTCCTACGAGCAGTACTTC. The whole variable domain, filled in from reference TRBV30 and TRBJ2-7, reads SQTIHQWPATLVQPVGSPLSLECTVEGTSNPNLYWYRQAAGRGLQLLFYSVGIGQISSEVPQNLSASRPQDRQFILSSKKLLLSDSGFYLCAWREQGISYEQYFGPGTRLTVT.